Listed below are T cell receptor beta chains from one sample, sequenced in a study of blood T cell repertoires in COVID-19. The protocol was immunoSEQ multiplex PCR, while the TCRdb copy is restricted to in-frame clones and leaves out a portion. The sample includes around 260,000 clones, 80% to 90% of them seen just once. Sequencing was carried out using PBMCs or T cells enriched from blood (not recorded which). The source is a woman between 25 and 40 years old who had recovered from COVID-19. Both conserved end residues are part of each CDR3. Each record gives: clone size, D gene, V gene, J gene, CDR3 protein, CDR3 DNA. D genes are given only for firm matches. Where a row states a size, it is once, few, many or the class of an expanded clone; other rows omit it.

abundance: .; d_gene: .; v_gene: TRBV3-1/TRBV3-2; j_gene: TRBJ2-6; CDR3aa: CASSQAGSGANVLTF; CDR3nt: TGTGCCAGCAGCCAGGCTGGCTCTGGGGCCAACGTCCTGACTTTC
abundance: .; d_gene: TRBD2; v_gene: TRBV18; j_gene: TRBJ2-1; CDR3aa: CASSPIAGGPEGVQFF; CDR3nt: TGTGCCAGCTCACCAATAGCGGGAGGGCCAGAGGGTGTGCAGTTCTTC
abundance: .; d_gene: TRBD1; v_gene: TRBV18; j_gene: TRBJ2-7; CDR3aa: CASSATGNEQYF; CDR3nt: TGTGCCAGCTCGGCGACAGGGAACGAGCAGTACTTC
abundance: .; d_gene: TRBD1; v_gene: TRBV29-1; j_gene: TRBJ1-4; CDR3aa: CSVESGTGLEKLFF; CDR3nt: TGCAGCGTTGAAAGCGGGACAGGGCTTGAAAAACTGTTTTTT
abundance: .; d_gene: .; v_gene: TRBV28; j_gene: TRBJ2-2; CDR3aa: CASSPGHTNTGELFF; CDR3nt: TGTGCCAGCAGTCCCGGTCATACTAACACCGGGGAGCTGTTTTTT
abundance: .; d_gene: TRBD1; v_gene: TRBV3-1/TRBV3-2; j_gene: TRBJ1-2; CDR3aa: CASSRDRGQESGYTF; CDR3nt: TGTGCCAGCAGCCGCGACAGGGGGCAAGAATCTGGCTACACCTTC
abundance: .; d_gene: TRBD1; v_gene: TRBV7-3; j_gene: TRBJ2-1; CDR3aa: CASSLGQAYNEQFF; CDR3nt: TGTGCCAGCAGCTTAGGACAGGCCTACAATGAGCAGTTCTTC
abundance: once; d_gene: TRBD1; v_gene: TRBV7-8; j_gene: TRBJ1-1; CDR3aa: CASSVGQPVTEAFF; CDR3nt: TGTGCCAGCAGCGTGGGACAGCCTGTTACTGAAGCTTTCTTT
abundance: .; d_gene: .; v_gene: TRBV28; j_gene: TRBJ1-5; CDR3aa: CASRIRSQPQHF; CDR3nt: TGTGCCAGCAGAATTAGGAGTCAGCCCCAGCATTTT
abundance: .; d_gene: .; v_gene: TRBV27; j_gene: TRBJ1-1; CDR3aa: CASSLSWVTRLNTEAFF; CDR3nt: TGTGCCAGCAGTTTATCGTGGGTTACGAGGTTGAACACTGAAGCTTTCTTT
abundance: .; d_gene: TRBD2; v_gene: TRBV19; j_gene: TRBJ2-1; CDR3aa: CASSIDPPAGEPISNEQFF; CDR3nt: TGTGCCAGTAGTATAGATCCCCCAGCGGGAGAGCCGATTTCGAATGAGCAGTTCTTC
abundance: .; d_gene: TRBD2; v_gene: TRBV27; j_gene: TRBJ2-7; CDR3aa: CASSAIAGVYEQYF; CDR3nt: TGTGCCAGCAGTGCAATAGCGGGAGTCTACGAGCAGTACTTC
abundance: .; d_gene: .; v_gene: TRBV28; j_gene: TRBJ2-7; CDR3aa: CASTETDSYEQYF; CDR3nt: TGTGCCAGCACCGAGACAGACTCCTACGAGCAGTACTTC
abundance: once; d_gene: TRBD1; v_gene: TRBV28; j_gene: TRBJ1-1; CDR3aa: CASNPAPGQPKEAFF; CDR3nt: TGTGCCAGCAATCCAGCCCCGGGACAGCCGAAAGAAGCTTTCTTT
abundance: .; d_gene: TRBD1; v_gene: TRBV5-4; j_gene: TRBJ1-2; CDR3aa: CASSLGTGGSDGYTF; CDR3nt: TGTGCCAGCAGCTTGGGGACAGGGGGCTCGGATGGCTACACCTTC
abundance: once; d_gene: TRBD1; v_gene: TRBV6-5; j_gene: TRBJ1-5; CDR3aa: CATKQGRNQPQHF; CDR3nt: TGTGCCACGAAACAGGGGAGGAATCAGCCCCAGCATTTT
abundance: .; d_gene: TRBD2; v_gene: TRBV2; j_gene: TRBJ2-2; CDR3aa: CASLKGGRGTGELFF; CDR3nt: TGTGCCAGCCTTAAGGGCGGGAGAGGCACCGGGGAGCTGTTTTTT
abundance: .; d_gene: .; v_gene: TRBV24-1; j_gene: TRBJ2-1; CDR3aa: CATSDPTRDEQFF; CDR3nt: TGTGCCACCAGTGATCCTACTAGGGATGAGCAGTTCTTC
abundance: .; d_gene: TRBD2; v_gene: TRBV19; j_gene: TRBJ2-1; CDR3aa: CASSILVAGADLNEQFF; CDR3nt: TGTGCCAGTAGTATCTTAGTAGCGGGAGCAGACTTAAATGAGCAGTTCTTC
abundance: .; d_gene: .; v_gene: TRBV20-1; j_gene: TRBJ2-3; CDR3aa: CSALLELLQYF; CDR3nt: TGCAGTGCTCTCCTTGAACTCCTACAGTATTTT
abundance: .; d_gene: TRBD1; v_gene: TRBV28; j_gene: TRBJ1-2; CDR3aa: CASSPDRGDNYGYTF; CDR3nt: TGTGCCAGCAGTCCCGACAGGGGCGACAACTATGGCTACACCTTC
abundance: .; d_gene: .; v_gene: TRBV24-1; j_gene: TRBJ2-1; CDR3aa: CATSDWGSGTSYNEQFF; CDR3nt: TGTGCCACCAGTGATTGGGGTAGCGGTACATCCTACAATGAGCAGTTCTTC
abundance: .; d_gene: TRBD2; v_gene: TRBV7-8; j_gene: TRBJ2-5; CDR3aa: CASSLFSGLAGGQETQYF; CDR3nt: TGTGCCAGCAGCCTATTCTCGGGCCTAGCGGGAGGCCAGGAGACCCAGTACTTC
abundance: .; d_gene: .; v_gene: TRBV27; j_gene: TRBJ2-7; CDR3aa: CASSFYRVRSYEQYF; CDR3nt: TGTGCCAGCAGTTTTTACAGGGTTCGCTCCTACGAGCAGTACTTC
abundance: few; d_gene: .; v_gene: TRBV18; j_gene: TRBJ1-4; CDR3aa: CASSPDAQGRVGEKLFF; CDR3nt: TGTGCCAGCTCACCTGATGCACAGGGTAGGGTTGGAGAAAAACTGTTTTTT
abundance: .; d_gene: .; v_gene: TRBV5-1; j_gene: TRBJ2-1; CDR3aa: CASRAGSYNEQFF; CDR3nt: TGCGCCAGCAGGGCGGGGTCCTACAATGAGCAGTTCTTC
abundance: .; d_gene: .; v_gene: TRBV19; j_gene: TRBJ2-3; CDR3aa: CASSISRTSSTDTQYF; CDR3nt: TGTGCCAGTAGTATTAGTCGGACTTCTAGCACAGATACGCAGTATTTT
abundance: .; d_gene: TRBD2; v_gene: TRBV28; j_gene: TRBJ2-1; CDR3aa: CASSSTGRRTSGRSPEQFF; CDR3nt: TGTGCCAGCAGTTCGACAGGTCGCCGGACTAGCGGGAGATCCCCGGAGCAGTTCTTC
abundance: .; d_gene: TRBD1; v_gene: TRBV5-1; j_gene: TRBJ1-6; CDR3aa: CASSLAGTGTSPLHF; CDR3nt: TGCGCCAGCAGCCTAGCCGGGACAGGGACATCACCCCTCCACTTT
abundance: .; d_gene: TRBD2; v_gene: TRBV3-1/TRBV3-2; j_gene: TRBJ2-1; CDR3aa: CASSQGLAGEGYEQFF; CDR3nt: TGTGCCAGCAGCCAAGGGCTAGCGGGAGAAGGGTATGAGCAGTTCTTC
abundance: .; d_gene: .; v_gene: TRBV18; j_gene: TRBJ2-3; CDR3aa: CASSRETGRTDTQYF; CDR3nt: TGTGCCAGCTCACGGGAGACTGGACGCACAGATACGCAGTATTTT
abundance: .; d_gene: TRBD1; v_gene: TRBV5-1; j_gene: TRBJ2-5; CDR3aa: CASSLAGTDQETQYF; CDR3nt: TGCGCCAGCAGCTTGGCCGGGACAGACCAAGAGACCCAGTACTTC
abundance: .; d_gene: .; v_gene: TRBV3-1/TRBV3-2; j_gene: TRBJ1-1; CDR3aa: CASSQGYRVTEAFF; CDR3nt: TGTGCCAGCAGCCAAGGATACAGGGTTACTGAAGCTTTCTTT
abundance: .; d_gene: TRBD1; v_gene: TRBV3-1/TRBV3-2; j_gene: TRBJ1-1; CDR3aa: CASSHPGTGAAPGSGRKAFF; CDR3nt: TGTGCCAGCAGCCATCCGGGGACAGGGGCAGCCCCAGGAAGTGGACGTAAAGCTTTCTTT
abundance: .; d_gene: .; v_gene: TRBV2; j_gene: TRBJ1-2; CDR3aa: CASNQGPNYGYTF; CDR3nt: TGTGCCAGCAACCAGGGCCCTAACTATGGCTACACCTTC
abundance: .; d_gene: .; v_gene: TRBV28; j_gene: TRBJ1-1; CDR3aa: CASSLPRGGGNTEAFF; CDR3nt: TGTGCCAGCAGCCTCCCCCGTGGGGGAGGGAACACTGAAGCTTTCTTT
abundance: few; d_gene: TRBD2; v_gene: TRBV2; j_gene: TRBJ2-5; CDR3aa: CASSDRAGRGETQYF; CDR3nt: TGTGCCAGCAGTGATAGGGCAGGGAGGGGAGAGACCCAGTACTTC
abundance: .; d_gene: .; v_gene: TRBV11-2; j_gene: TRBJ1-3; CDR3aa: CASSLDWGGSGNTIYF; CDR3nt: TGTGCCAGCAGCTTAGATTGGGGGGGAAGTGGAAACACCATATATTTT
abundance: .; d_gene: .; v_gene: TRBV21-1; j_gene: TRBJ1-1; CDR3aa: CASHQGRENTEAFF; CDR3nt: TGTGCCAGCCATCAGGGCAGGGAGAACACTGAAGCTTTCTTT
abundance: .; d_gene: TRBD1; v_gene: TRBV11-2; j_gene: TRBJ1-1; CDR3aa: CASSPPGQGETEAFF; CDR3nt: TGTGCCAGCAGCCCCCCGGGACAGGGTGAGACTGAAGCTTTCTTT
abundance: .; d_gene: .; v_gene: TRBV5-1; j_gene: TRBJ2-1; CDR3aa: CASTRYSFNYNEQFF; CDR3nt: TGCGCCAGCACCCGTTACTCCTTTAACTACAATGAGCAGTTCTTC
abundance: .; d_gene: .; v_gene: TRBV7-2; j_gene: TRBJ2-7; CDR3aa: CASSLDVGGYEQYF; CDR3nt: TGTGCCAGCAGCTTAGATGTCGGGGGCTACGAGCAGTACTTC
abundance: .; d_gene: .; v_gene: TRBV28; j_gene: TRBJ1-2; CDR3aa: CASSFVDGYTF; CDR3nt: TGTGCCAGCAGTTTTGTCGATGGCTACACCTTC